Below, 10 T cell receptor beta chains from the same sample are listed, as sequenced in a study of shared clonotypes between healthy human individuals. TCRdb's copy holds only in-frame clones and misses some; the assay was immunoSEQ multiplex PCR. The sample includes some 1,100,000 clones, 75% to 85% of them seen just once. The sample consisted of memory CD4+ T cells from PBMCs. Subset: CD45RA-negative fraction. The receptors were gathered from a young man in good health. Some clones in this sample may be carry-over from other donors' samples.

The chain couples TRBV18 to TRBJ2-3; TRBD2 might be the D (6 bases). The CDR3 runs 16 residues. The V and J ends lost 3 bases and 0 bases respectively, with 13 bases between them. Germline V gives CDR1 KGHSH, CDR2 LQKENI. The CDR3: CASSPGGAVSTDTQYF. As DNA, the CDR3 is TGTGCCAGCTCACCCGGAGGGGCAGTTAGCACAGATACGCAGTATTTT.

The genes are TRBV2 and TRBJ2-3; a weak D match, TRBD2 (6 bases). Trimming pared 11 bases from V and 2 bases from J, leaving 11 bases between. Germline V gene sequence: CDR1 SNHLY, CDR2 FYNNEI. This CDR3 region has 12 residues. For the CDR3, the DNA is TGTGCCGGGGGACTTACCACAGATACGCAGTATTTT. It codes for CAGGLTTDTQYF.

The J gene is TRBJ2-7, the V gene TRBV7-2; no firm D call. CDR1 is SGHTA, CDR2 FQGNSA, per germline. Trimming took off 5 bases at V and 3 bases at J, with 14 bases between the two ends. This CDR3 is built from 14 residues. The CDR3 region has the DNA TGTGCCAGCAGCGAAGCATGGACCATCTACGAGCAGTACTTC. It encodes CASSEAWTIYEQYF.

The rearrangement uses TRBV2 and TRBJ2-7; no definite D call. The CDR3 has 12 amino acids. In germline, CDR1 is SNHLY, CDR2 FYNNEI. V lost 7 bases to trimming and J lost 2 bases, with 9 bases between them. The CDR3 DNA reads TGTGCCAGCATCCCCTCGGCCTACGAGCAGTACTTC. Protein sequence: CASIPSAYEQYF.

This rearrangement joins TRBV18 to TRBJ2-7, with unresolved D. Between the trimmed V and J ends, which lost 3 bases and 6 bases, there was a span of 9 bases. Germline V CDR1 and CDR2: KGHSH, LQKENI. The CDR3 is made up of 12 amino acids. CDR3: CASSPRAPEQYF. DNA of the CDR3: TGTGCCAGCTCACCGCGCGCGCCCGAGCAGTACTTC.

The CDR3 DNA follows: TGTGCCAGCAGCCTTAGTTGGGGGAGCCGAGAGACCCAGTACTTC. This translates into CASSLSWGSRETQYF. V gene TRBV27 combines with J gene TRBJ2-5; D may be TRBD1 or TRBD2 (5 bases each). Between the trimmed V and J ends, which lost 6 bases and 4 bases, there was a span of 18 bases. CDR3 size: 15 residues. Germline V CDR1 and CDR2: MNHEY, SMNVEV (reference sequence).

Details on this clone: The sample carries other DNA sequences with the same CDR3. The chain is built from TRBV4-2 and TRBJ2-7; 8 bases are shared with TRBD2. V trimming: 1 base; J trimming: 6 bases; junction bases outside the gene matches: 5. CDR3 length: 14 residues. Germline CDR1 is LGHNA and CDR2 is YNFKEQ. CDR3 in amino acids: CASSQGPAGGEQYF. In DNA form, the CDR3 reads TGTGCCAGCAGCCAAGGGCCCGCGGGGGGCGAGCAGTACTTC.

The chain is built from TRBV6-1 and TRBJ2-5; D is unclear. V lost 4 bases and J 7 bases, leaving 16 bases between the germline ends. Germline values: CDR1 MNHNS, CDR2 SASEGT. The CDR3 is 14 residues long. CDR3 amino acids: CASSADRTGATQYF. The CDR3 region has the DNA TGTGCCAGCAGTGCTGACCGGACGGGTGCGACCCAGTACTTC.

This chain uses TRBV7-2 with TRBJ1-1; TRBD1 might be the D (6 bases). Germline-derived CDR1 and CDR2 are SGHTA and FQGNSA. The germline V and J ends were trimmed by 11 bases and 5 bases, with 12 bases remaining between them. CDR3 length: 11 amino acids. The CDR3 protein is CASRGGTEAFF. In DNA form, the CDR3 reads TGTGCCTCCCGAGGGGGAACTGAAGCTTTCTTT.

The chain combines TRBV7-9 with TRBJ2-1, with a possible D match to TRBD1 (6 bases). The germline CDR1 and CDR2 sequences are SEHNR and FQNEAQ (reference sequence). The CDR3 totals 18 residues. V dropped 4 bases and J dropped 4 bases, with 23 bases sitting between them. The CDR3 nucleotides read TGTGCCAGCAGCTCAACAGGGTTCGGGGACGATTCATACAATGAGCAGTTCTTC. Translating it yields CASSSTGFGDDSYNEQFF.